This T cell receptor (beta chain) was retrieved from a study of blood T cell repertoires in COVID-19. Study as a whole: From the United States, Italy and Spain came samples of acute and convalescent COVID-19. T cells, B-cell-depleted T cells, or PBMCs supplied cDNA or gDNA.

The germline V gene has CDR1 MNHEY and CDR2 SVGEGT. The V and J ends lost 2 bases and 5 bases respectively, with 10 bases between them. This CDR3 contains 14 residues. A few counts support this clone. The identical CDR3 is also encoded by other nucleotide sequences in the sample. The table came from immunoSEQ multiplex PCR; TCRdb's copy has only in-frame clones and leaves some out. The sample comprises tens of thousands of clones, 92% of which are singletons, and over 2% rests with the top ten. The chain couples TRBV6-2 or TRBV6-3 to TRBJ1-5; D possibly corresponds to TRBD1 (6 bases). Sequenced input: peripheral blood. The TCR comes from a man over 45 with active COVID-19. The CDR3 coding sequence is TGTGCCAGCAGTTACAGGGCAGGGGATCAGCCCCAGCATTTT. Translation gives CASSYRAGDQPQHF.